The sequence of this T cell receptor (beta chain) was determined in a study of monozygotic twins with inflammatory bowel disease. Total RNA from whole blood was isolated with no T cell sorting. Of note for this clonotype: Its specificity is unknown.

TCRdb reanalyzed the 5' RACE reads, giving one entry per CDR3 protein sequence and no DNA. The specimen's table records 150,000 to 200,000 distinct CDR3 sequences. Study-level findings and limits: For IBD patients, clonotypes shared with others were fewer than for healthy twins, especially with disease activity. Distinction of different T cell subtypes was not possible.

Germline-derived CDR1 and CDR2 are SGHVS and FQNEAQ. The CDR3 consists of 13 residues. This sequence joins TRBV7-8 and TRBJ1-2; the D call of TRBD1 rests on TCRdb alone, since no DNA is present to check it. Specimen: blood. This TCR was recovered from a human donor with ulcerative colitis or Crohn's disease, or a healthy co-twin of an affected twin (not recorded which). The CDR3 sequence: CASSQRDRDGYTF.